This T cell receptor (beta chain) was found in a study of cytomegalovirus exposure and HLA in healthy donors. Study background: A later analysis reported the same platform for the 120 validation repertoires and the roughly 630 first-cohort repertoires. General observations from the study: Subsequent analysis revealed that first-cohort TCR clusters tended to co-occur in the 130 or so validation repertoires. Specificity of a few CMV-associated chains for CMV antigens was verified in vitro.

Note on this clone: Its antigen is as yet unknown.

Sequenced by immunoSEQ multiplex PCR; TCRdb stores in-frame clones only, minus some. Of under 200,000 clones listed, nearly 90% are singletons. Sequencing input: PBMCs. This sequence originates from a man aged 18 to 35 in good health and CMV-seropositive.

The CDR3 loop reads CASRQSGRQETQYF. CDR3 sequence (DNA): TGTGCCAGCAGACAGAGCGGGAGGCAAGAGACCCAGTACTTC. The chain carries TRBV11-2 and TRBJ2-5; 9 bases are shared with TRBD2. V lost 6 bases to trimming and J lost 2 bases; unmatched junction nucleotides: 4. In germline, CDR1 is SGHAT, CDR2 FQNNGV. CDR3 length: 14 amino acids.